One TCR beta chain is described in this entry. Which antigen it targets is not known. No base qualities exist here, and no much larger clone lies one base off it. These data come from a study of beta chain features in type 1 diabetes (dated by TCRdb to 2017 to 2018). About the full investigation: Mean age, gender distribution, total cell number and subset yield did not differ between patients and healthy donors. A total of 107,917,701 sorted cells were examined across all samples, and the number of cells per subset was strongly correlated with RNA yield. In the study, TCRB repertoires of sorted circulating CD4+ T cell subsets from recently diagnosed type 1 diabetes patients were compared with those of matched healthy donors. Regulatory and stem cell-like memory subsets were isolated from only 8 patients and about 8 healthy donors, whereas naive and central memory subsets came from all 30 or so donors. Findings and caveats that apply to the study as a whole: PCR might favor shorter templates, but patient and control samples were amplified and corrected together, so any skew would affect both groups equally. Because small numbers of individuals were included in the HLA sub-analyses, any influence of HLA type on TCRB rearrangement was left unresolved. The naive, central memory and regulatory TCRB repertoires appeared to resemble one another more closely among patients than among healthy donors. Type 1 diabetes patients showed a moderate but significant shortening of TCRB CDR3 length in all four CD4+ subsets. Sequencing cDNA rather than genomic DNA could over-represent highly expressing activated cells, although activation and CD3 levels did not differ between groups. At VDJ recombination sites, type 1 diabetes patients had fewer insertions and more deleted nucleotides, which implies abnormalities in thymic rearrangement.

All of the isolated RNA was reverse transcribed with the High Capacity cDNA Reverse Transcription Kit, so expressed TCRB transcripts were sequenced. Deep immunoSEQ sequencing was applied to naive, central memory and regulatory T cell samples, giving an average of around 4 million total reads per sample. Sorted cells were lysed in RLT buffer and RNA was extracted with DNase-treated RNeasy Micro or Mini kits, depending on cell number. Each cell subset was processed separately to prevent cross-contamination, with patient and healthy donor samples processed together. TCRB sequences were amplified from cDNA with the immunoSEQ multiplex PCR, producing 87-bp fragments spanning the CDR3 region. Sequencing of the amplicons was performed on the Illumina HiSeq platform. From the authors' description of their analysis: PCR bias was computationally corrected using synthetic template baselines, reads within Hamming distance 2 were collapsed, and singletons that could not be merged were discarded. By aligning reads against IMGT, V, D and J genes, CDR3 length, and insertions or deletions at six rearrangement sites were assigned. Within each subset, clonotype counts were normalized to sorted cell number, after which true diversity and Gini coefficients were computed with the tcR R package. Repertoire sharing was quantified using the overlap coefficient calculated on TCRB nucleotide sequences. In its TCRdb copy, this immuneACCESS table keeps in-frame sequences only and misses some clones. Where compared with another copy, unresolved V genes explain less than half of these, and the others have no known cause. The D gene and trimming were derived from the DNA, and the V and J assignments and clone size from that table. The sample table lists just under 150,000 clones, about an eighth of them with a count of one. The ten biggest clones cover about 1.3% of the sample.

From each donor, a single peripheral blood sample of about 120 mL on average was drawn into heparinised tubes. A BD FACSAria II was used to sort naive, central memory, regulatory and stem cell-like memory CD4+ T cells with a panel that included CD45RO, CCR7, CD25, CD127, CD95 and CD27. Purity was above 95% for every sorted population. PBMCs were isolated right away by Lymphoprep density gradient centrifugation and were stained directly, without culture. So that batch effects would be minimized, each experiment stained and sorted samples in pairs, pairing one healthy donor with one patient. V gives up 0 bases and J gives up 2 bases, and the segment between their germline ends measures 8 bases. CDR1 is given as SEHNR and CDR2 as FQNEAQ, both from the germline V gene (reference sequence). The CDR3 sequence holds 15 residues, the cysteine and phenylalanine included. Just the 45-base CDR3 DNA is kept, in frame starting at base 1.

The chain couples TRBV7-9 to TRBJ2-1; the D segment may tentatively be TRBD1 or TRBD2, each giving 5 matched bases. The sample taken for sequencing was central memory CD4+ T cells from blood. The receptor's source is a man younger than 35 with type 1 diabetes. The sequenced DNA is TGTGCCAGCAGCTTAGCGGGGGACCCCTACAATGAGCAGTTCTTC. Translated, this is CASSLAGDPYNEQFF.